Listed below are T cell receptor beta chains from one sample, sequenced in a study of T-cell memory formation after mild COVID-19. TCRdb passed the 5' RACE reads through MiXCR, listing each CDR3 protein once. The repertoire holds hundreds of thousands of distinct CDR3 sequences, with roughly 20% as singletons. Input material: PBMCs or a T cell subset sorted from them (not recorded which). These receptors all stem from an adult woman who had mild COVID-19 (a few samples of this study predate the infection). Cell type and time point are not known. Each CDR3 is given with its conserved first and last residue. A D gene is named only where the DNA matches it firmly. Clone size appears in some rows only: once, few, many, or a class for an expanded clone.

D gene: .
V gene: TRBV9
J gene: TRBJ2-2
clone size: .
CDR3 protein: CASSPLLGGTGELFF
CDR3 DNA: TGTGCCAGCAGCCCTCTGCTGGGGGGCACCGGGGAGCTGTTTTTT

D gene: TRBD1
V gene: TRBV7-8
J gene: TRBJ1-1
clone size: .
CDR3 protein: CASSHRGLGEAFF
CDR3 DNA: TGTGCCAGCAGCCACAGGGGGTTGGGTGAAGCTTTCTTT

D gene: TRBD1
V gene: TRBV19
J gene: TRBJ1-5
clone size: .
CDR3 protein: CASRTGLGVRPQHF
CDR3 DNA: TGTGCCAGCAGGACAGGGCTGGGGGTTCGGCCCCAGCATTTT

D gene: TRBD1
V gene: TRBV12-5
J gene: TRBJ2-2
clone size: .
CDR3 protein: CASGSPGLRGRDTGELFF
CDR3 DNA: TGTGCTAGTGGTTCCCCTGGACTTAGGGGGCGCGACACCGGGGAGCTGTTTTTT

D gene: .
V gene: TRBV24-1
J gene: TRBJ2-7
clone size: few
CDR3 protein: CATSAQGGGEQYF
CDR3 DNA: TGTGCCACCAGTGCTCAGGGGGGTGGCGAGCAGTACTTC

D gene: .
V gene: TRBV29-1
J gene: TRBJ1-5
clone size: few
CDR3 protein: CSVHDGHNQPQHF
CDR3 DNA: TGCAGCGTCCATGACGGTCACAATCAGCCCCAGCATTTT

D gene: TRBD1
V gene: TRBV24-1
J gene: TRBJ2-2
clone size: few
CDR3 protein: CATSQQGPGELFF
CDR3 DNA: TGTGCCACCAGTCAACAGGGGCCCGGGGAGCTGTTTTTT

D gene: TRBD1
V gene: TRBV9
J gene: TRBJ2-5
clone size: few
CDR3 protein: CASSAVGTVQETQYF
CDR3 DNA: TGTGCCAGCAGCGCGGTGGGGACAGTCCAAGAGACCCAGTACTTC

D gene: .
V gene: TRBV6-1
J gene: TRBJ1-1
clone size: .
CDR3 protein: CASSDLQGGTEAFF
CDR3 DNA: TGTGCCAGCAGTGACCTACAGGGAGGCACTGAAGCTTTCTTT

D gene: TRBD2
V gene: TRBV24-1
J gene: TRBJ2-1
clone size: .
CDR3 protein: CATSAPGGHEQFF
CDR3 DNA: TGTGCCACCAGTGCCCCGGGGGGACATGAGCAGTTCTTC

D gene: .
V gene: TRBV4-1
J gene: TRBJ1-1
clone size: few
CDR3 protein: CASSQTQGAWNTEAFF
CDR3 DNA: TGCGCCAGCAGCCAAACTCAGGGAGCCTGGAACACTGAAGCTTTCTTT

D gene: .
V gene: TRBV3-1
J gene: TRBJ1-3
clone size: few
CDR3 protein: CASSQGEIVGNTIYF
CDR3 DNA: TGTGCCAGCAGCCAGGGGGAGATAGTTGGAAACACCATATATTTT

D gene: .
V gene: TRBV7-2
J gene: TRBJ2-5
clone size: .
CDR3 protein: CASSEYVQETQYF
CDR3 DNA: TGTGCCAGCAGCGAGTACGTTCAAGAGACCCAGTACTTC

D gene: .
V gene: TRBV6-2/TRBV6-3
J gene: TRBJ1-5
clone size: few
CDR3 protein: CASTRDNRQPQHF
CDR3 DNA: TGTGCCAGCACCCGGGACAATAGGCAGCCCCAGCATTTT

D gene: TRBD1
V gene: TRBV10-3
J gene: TRBJ1-1
clone size: .
CDR3 protein: CAISRTGSVAFF
CDR3 DNA: TGTGCCATCAGCAGGACAGGCTCGGTAGCTTTCTTT

D gene: .
V gene: TRBV12-3/TRBV12-4
J gene: TRBJ1-3
clone size: few
CDR3 protein: CASSEQSSGNTIYF
CDR3 DNA: TGTGCCAGCAGTGAACAGAGCTCTGGAAACACCATATATTTT

D gene: TRBD2
V gene: TRBV10-3
J gene: TRBJ2-3
clone size: .
CDR3 protein: CAITARGITDTQYF
CDR3 DNA: TGTGCCATCACTGCGCGGGGGATCACAGATACGCAGTATTTT

D gene: TRBD1
V gene: TRBV7-2
J gene: TRBJ1-1
clone size: .
CDR3 protein: CASSPGGQRLTEAFF
CDR3 DNA: TGTGCCAGCAGCCCAGGGGGGCAGAGGTTGACTGAAGCTTTCTTT

D gene: TRBD1
V gene: TRBV19
J gene: TRBJ2-3
clone size: .
CDR3 protein: CASSPGRDRGQHTQYF
CDR3 DNA: TGTGCCAGTAGTCCTGGCCGGGACAGGGGACAACATACGCAGTATTTT

D gene: .
V gene: TRBV7-2
J gene: TRBJ2-5
clone size: few
CDR3 protein: CASSLVGLNQETQYF
CDR3 DNA: TGTGCCAGCAGCTTAGTCGGCCTAAACCAAGAGACCCAGTACTTC

D gene: .
V gene: TRBV6-1
J gene: TRBJ1-5
clone size: many
CDR3 protein: CASSANQPQHF
CDR3 DNA: TGTGCCAGCAGCGCAAATCAGCCCCAGCATTTT

D gene: .
V gene: TRBV4-3
J gene: TRBJ1-1
clone size: .
CDR3 protein: CASSQDTGRVEAFF
CDR3 DNA: TGCGCCAGCAGCCAAGATACCGGACGGGTTGAAGCTTTCTTT

D gene: TRBD2
V gene: TRBV7-2
J gene: TRBJ2-3
clone size: many
CDR3 protein: CASSLGRGGWSTQYF
CDR3 DNA: TGTGCCAGCAGCTTAGGGCGGGGGGGCTGGAGTACGCAGTATTTT

D gene: TRBD1
V gene: TRBV9
J gene: TRBJ1-4
clone size: few
CDR3 protein: CASSAGQGAYEKLFF
CDR3 DNA: TGTGCCAGCAGCGCCGGACAGGGGGCGTATGAAAAACTGTTTTTT

D gene: .
V gene: TRBV12-3/TRBV12-4
J gene: TRBJ1-1
clone size: .
CDR3 protein: CASSSTPSRASF
CDR3 DNA: TGTGCCAGCAGTTCGACGCCAAGCAGGGCTAGCTTT

D gene: TRBD1
V gene: TRBV20-1
J gene: TRBJ2-7
clone size: few
CDR3 protein: CSARQPARGTYEQYF
CDR3 DNA: TGCAGTGCTAGACAGCCCGCCAGGGGGACCTACGAGCAGTACTTC

D gene: .
V gene: TRBV21-1
J gene: TRBJ1-5
clone size: few
CDR3 protein: CARQDRVEPNQPQHF
CDR3 DNA: TGTGCCAGACAGGACAGGGTCGAGCCAAATCAGCCCCAGCATTTT

D gene: .
V gene: TRBV7-9
J gene: TRBJ1-2
clone size: .
CDR3 protein: CASSPTTVRGYTF
CDR3 DNA: TGTGCCAGCAGTCCAACGACGGTCCGGGGCTACACCTTC

D gene: .
V gene: TRBV4-1
J gene: TRBJ1-3
clone size: few
CDR3 protein: CASSQASLRRGLGNTIYF
CDR3 DNA: TGCGCCAGCAGCCAAGCGAGTTTGCGGCGGGGATTAGGAAACACCATATATTTT

D gene: .
V gene: TRBV3-1
J gene: TRBJ2-4
clone size: few
CDR3 protein: CASSPGGSPVDIQYF
CDR3 DNA: TGTGCCAGCAGCCCAGGCGGAAGCCCGGTGGACATTCAGTACTTC

D gene: TRBD1
V gene: TRBV12-3/TRBV12-4
J gene: TRBJ1-5
clone size: .
CDR3 protein: CASSKDRGDQPQHF
CDR3 DNA: TGTGCCAGCAGCAAAGACAGGGGAGATCAGCCCCAGCATTTT

D gene: .
V gene: TRBV20-1
J gene: TRBJ1-1
clone size: .
CDR3 protein: CSARDPGREAFF
CDR3 DNA: TGCAGTGCTAGAGATCCCGGGCGGGAAGCTTTCTTT

D gene: .
V gene: TRBV27
J gene: TRBJ1-5
clone size: many
CDR3 protein: CASSLSVPRYQPQHF
CDR3 DNA: TGTGCCAGCAGTTTATCGGTGCCTCGGTATCAGCCCCAGCATTTT

D gene: .
V gene: TRBV12-3/TRBV12-4
J gene: TRBJ1-1
clone size: many
CDR3 protein: CASSRPGGMNTEAFF
CDR3 DNA: TGTGCCAGCAGCCGGCCGGGGGGTATGAACACTGAAGCTTTCTTT

D gene: TRBD1
V gene: TRBV2
J gene: TRBJ1-2
clone size: few
CDR3 protein: CASSADRDYGYTF
CDR3 DNA: TGTGCCAGCAGCGCGGACAGGGACTATGGCTACACCTTC

D gene: .
V gene: TRBV5-1
J gene: TRBJ1-1
clone size: few
CDR3 protein: CASSVKGRVNTEAFF
CDR3 DNA: TGCGCCAGCAGTGTAAAAGGCAGGGTGAACACTGAAGCTTTCTTT

D gene: TRBD1
V gene: TRBV7-9
J gene: TRBJ2-7
clone size: .
CDR3 protein: CASSYRDRSPYEQYF
CDR3 DNA: TGTGCCAGCAGCTACCGGGACAGGTCACCCTACGAGCAGTACTTC

D gene: TRBD2
V gene: TRBV12-3/TRBV12-4
J gene: TRBJ2-3
clone size: .
CDR3 protein: CASSPTSGRPQGGQYF
CDR3 DNA: TGTGCCAGCAGTCCTACTAGCGGGAGGCCCCAGGGTGGGCAGTATTTT

D gene: .
V gene: TRBV12-3/TRBV12-4
J gene: TRBJ1-2
clone size: .
CDR3 protein: CASSLGQALYGYTF
CDR3 DNA: TGTGCCAGCAGTTTAGGACAGGCCCTTTATGGCTACACCTTC

D gene: TRBD2
V gene: TRBV5-1
J gene: TRBJ2-1
clone size: .
CDR3 protein: CASSWTSGGNEQFF
CDR3 DNA: TGCGCCAGCAGCTGGACTAGCGGGGGTAATGAGCAGTTCTTC

D gene: .
V gene: TRBV18
J gene: TRBJ2-3
clone size: few
CDR3 protein: CASSFSPTDTQYF
CDR3 DNA: TGTGCCAGCTCATTTTCCCCCACAGATACGCAGTATTTT

D gene: TRBD1
V gene: TRBV11-2
J gene: TRBJ1-1
clone size: few
CDR3 protein: CASSDTGTGGAVTEAFF
CDR3 DNA: TGTGCCAGCAGCGACACCGGGACAGGGGGCGCGGTCACTGAAGCTTTCTTT

D gene: .
V gene: TRBV2
J gene: TRBJ2-5
clone size: few
CDR3 protein: CASRGYNQETQYF
CDR3 DNA: TGTGCCAGCAGAGGGTATAACCAAGAGACCCAGTACTTC

D gene: .
V gene: TRBV7-2
J gene: TRBJ1-2
clone size: few
CDR3 protein: CASKGVDRSYGYTF
CDR3 DNA: TGTGCCAGCAAAGGAGTTGACAGAAGCTATGGCTACACCTTC